This TCR beta chain was identified in a study of blood T cell repertoires in COVID-19. Study background: Nucleic acid was either cDNA or gDNA, and it came from T cells, B-cell-depleted T cells, or PBMCs.

This clone was detected a few times. This table comes from immunoSEQ multiplex PCR, and its TCRdb copy is limited to in-frame clones, with some not included. The table has 200,000 to 250,000 clones, 88% seen once. The CDR3 totals 14 residues. The trim removed 3 bases at V and 16 bases at J, leaving 14 bases unmatched. In germline, CDR1 is KGHSY, CDR2 FQNENV. The study drew participants aged about 18 to 90 years from fewer than 30 US areas. In assigning cohorts, the study relied on participant-reported clinical history. Symptom resolution, clearance, or two negative PCRs marked the recovered donors of Cohort 3.

The sequencing sample was made of PBMCs or T cells enriched from blood (not recorded which). The receptor comes from a woman aged 25 to 39 who had recovered from COVID-19. The chain combines TRBV16 with TRBJ1-5, with 8 positions matching TRBD1. The CDR3 DNA reads as TGTGCCAGCAGCCATTCCTCTCGGACAGGGCCGGTACATTTT. Protein: CASSHSSRTGPVHF.